This is a list of T cell receptor beta chains from one sample in a study of T cells in Graves' hyperthyroidism and ophthalmopathy. MiXCR was run by TCRdb on the multiplex PCR reads, yielding one entry per CDR3 protein. There are approximately 590,000 distinct CDR3 sequences in the sample; about a sixth occur only once, and around 6.6% lies in the top ten. The specimen sequenced was blood. The receptors stem from a woman younger than 45 with Graves' hyperthyroidism. Each CDR3 is given with its conserved first and last residue. D genes are given only for firm matches. Size is omitted from some rows. Given values are once, few, many or a class for expanded clones.

clone_size: many; d_call: -; v_call: TRBV11-2; j_call: TRBJ2-4; cdr3_aa: CASSLVVEGLAKNIQYF; cdr3_nt: TGTGCCAGCAGCTTAGTTGTTGAGGGGTTAGCCAAAAACATTCAGTACTTC
clone_size: few; d_call: -; v_call: TRBV6-2/TRBV6-3; j_call: TRBJ1-5; cdr3_aa: CAVEKGLGYSNQPQHF; cdr3_nt: TGTGCCGTCGAGAAGGGGTTGGGATATAGCAATCAGCCCCAGCATTTT
clone_size: few; d_call: -; v_call: TRBV14; j_call: TRBJ2-7; cdr3_aa: CASSQGISNYGEQYF; cdr3_nt: TGTGCCAGCAGCCAAGGGATCAGCAACTACGGGGAGCAGTACTTC
clone_size: many; d_call: -; v_call: TRBV3-1; j_call: TRBJ2-1; cdr3_aa: CASSQDRQLLIRNEQFF; cdr3_nt: TGTGCCAGCAGCCAAGACAGGCAACTACTAATCCGCAATGAGCAGTTCTTC
clone_size: many; d_call: -; v_call: TRBV2; j_call: TRBJ2-3; cdr3_aa: CASSEGDFAADTQYF; cdr3_nt: TGTGCCAGCAGTGAAGGGGACTTTGCGGCAGATACGCAGTATTTT
clone_size: -; d_call: -; v_call: TRBV6-1; j_call: TRBJ1-5; cdr3_aa: CASRYNPQQPQHF; cdr3_nt: TGTGCCAGCAGGTACAACCCCCAGCAGCCCCAGCATTTT
clone_size: few; d_call: TRBD1; v_call: TRBV12-5; j_call: TRBJ2-5; cdr3_aa: CASGRDSQETQYF; cdr3_nt: TGTGCTAGTGGCCGGGACAGCCAAGAGACCCAGTACTTC
clone_size: few; d_call: -; v_call: TRBV29-1; j_call: TRBJ2-3; cdr3_aa: CSVEVLNRPDTQYF; cdr3_nt: TGCAGCGTTGAAGTCCTCAACCGCCCAGATACGCAGTATTTT
clone_size: once; d_call: TRBD1; v_call: TRBV7-9; j_call: TRBJ1-3; cdr3_aa: CASSFLDRPNGNTIYF; cdr3_nt: TGTGCCAGCAGCTTCTTGGACAGGCCTAATGGAAACACCATATATTTT
clone_size: -; d_call: -; v_call: TRBV27; j_call: TRBJ2-7; cdr3_aa: CASSPGENYEQYF; cdr3_nt: TGTGCCAGCAGTCCGGGAGAAAATTACGAGCAGTACTTC
clone_size: many; d_call: TRBD1; v_call: TRBV20-1; j_call: TRBJ2-7; cdr3_aa: CSAEDRARVPSNEQYF; cdr3_nt: TGCAGTGCCGAGGACAGGGCAAGGGTACCATCCAACGAGCAGTACTTC
clone_size: many; d_call: -; v_call: TRBV12-3/TRBV12-4; j_call: TRBJ2-5; cdr3_aa: CASSLINQETQYF; cdr3_nt: TGTGCCAGCAGTTTGATTAACCAAGAGACCCAGTACTTC
clone_size: many; d_call: -; v_call: TRBV6-7; j_call: TRBJ1-1; cdr3_aa: CASSYRPSREGAEAFF; cdr3_nt: TGTGCCAGCAGTTACCGGCCCAGCCGCGAAGGTGCTGAAGCTTTCTTT
clone_size: many; d_call: TRBD1; v_call: TRBV5-1; j_call: TRBJ1-1; cdr3_aa: CASRKGAATEAFF; cdr3_nt: TGCGCCAGCAGAAAGGGGGCAGCCACTGAAGCTTTCTTT
clone_size: -; d_call: -; v_call: TRBV7-9; j_call: TRBJ1-2; cdr3_aa: CASRAGTETNYGYTF; cdr3_nt: TGTGCCAGCAGAGCCGGGACGGAGACTAACTATGGCTACACCTTC
clone_size: many; d_call: -; v_call: TRBV5-8; j_call: TRBJ2-5; cdr3_aa: CASSSRTSFYETQYF; cdr3_nt: TGTGCCAGCAGCTCCCGGACAAGCTTCTATGAGACCCAGTACTTC
clone_size: many; d_call: -; v_call: TRBV5-1; j_call: TRBJ2-1; cdr3_aa: CASSLEVGIRNEQFF; cdr3_nt: TGCGCCAGCAGCTTGGAGGTCGGGATTAGGAATGAGCAGTTCTTC
clone_size: few; d_call: -; v_call: TRBV11-3; j_call: TRBJ2-2; cdr3_aa: CASSLDAGQRTGELFF; cdr3_nt: TGTGCCAGCAGCTTAGACGCAGGTCAGAGGACCGGGGAGCTGTTTTTT
clone_size: few; d_call: TRBD2; v_call: TRBV4-2; j_call: TRBJ2-7; cdr3_aa: CASSQDGLAGGYEQYF; cdr3_nt: TGTGCCAGCAGCCAAGATGGACTAGCGGGAGGGTACGAGCAGTACTTC
clone_size: many; d_call: TRBD1; v_call: TRBV7-2; j_call: TRBJ1-5; cdr3_aa: CASSRTGGTSNQPQHF; cdr3_nt: TGTGCCAGCAGCCGTACAGGGGGCACAAGCAATCAGCCCCAGCATTTT
clone_size: -; d_call: -; v_call: TRBV6-1; j_call: TRBJ1-1; cdr3_aa: CASSDAMRSGTEAFF; cdr3_nt: TGTGCCAGCAGTGACGCCATGCGATCTGGAACTGAAGCTTTCTTT
clone_size: many; d_call: -; v_call: TRBV5-1; j_call: TRBJ2-7; cdr3_aa: CASSLAPGFNEQYF; cdr3_nt: TGCGCCAGCAGCTTGGCTCCAGGGTTTAACGAGCAGTACTTC
clone_size: -; d_call: -; v_call: TRBV25-1; j_call: TRBJ1-2; cdr3_aa: CASSEGRGGYGYTF; cdr3_nt: TGTGCCAGCAGTGAAGGAAGGGGTGGGTATGGCTACACCTTC
clone_size: many; d_call: -; v_call: TRBV7-2; j_call: TRBJ2-3; cdr3_aa: CASSLQGSIVTDTQYF; cdr3_nt: TGTGCCAGCAGCTTACAAGGCAGCATAGTCACAGATACGCAGTATTTT
clone_size: few; d_call: TRBD1; v_call: TRBV30; j_call: TRBJ2-7; cdr3_aa: CASSISRDRGSYEQYF; cdr3_nt: TGTGCCAGTAGTATATCCCGGGACAGGGGATCCTACGAGCAGTACTTC
clone_size: few; d_call: TRBD2; v_call: TRBV4-1; j_call: TRBJ2-2; cdr3_aa: CASSQALFFGGGTGELFF; cdr3_nt: TGCGCCAGCAGCCAAGCGCTGTTCTTCGGCGGGGGCACCGGGGAGCTGTTTTTT
clone_size: many; d_call: -; v_call: TRBV7-2; j_call: TRBJ2-7; cdr3_aa: CASSLVGSAREQYF; cdr3_nt: TGTGCCAGCAGCTTAGTTGGGTCGGCGCGCGAGCAGTACTTC
clone_size: many; d_call: -; v_call: TRBV18; j_call: TRBJ1-2; cdr3_aa: CASSPAGNGYTF; cdr3_nt: TGTGCCAGCTCACCTGCCGGGAATGGCTACACCTTC
clone_size: many; d_call: -; v_call: TRBV7-9; j_call: TRBJ2-2; cdr3_aa: CASSLAGQGTNTGELFF; cdr3_nt: TGTGCCAGCAGCTTAGCGGGGCAGGGGACCAACACCGGGGAGCTGTTTTTT
clone_size: many; d_call: -; v_call: TRBV12-3/TRBV12-4; j_call: TRBJ2-3; cdr3_aa: CASSFRGTDTQYF; cdr3_nt: TGTGCCAGCAGTTTCCGGGGCACAGATACGCAGTATTTT
clone_size: -; d_call: TRBD2; v_call: TRBV20-1; j_call: TRBJ2-1; cdr3_aa: CSARWREAYYNEQFF; cdr3_nt: TGCAGTGCTAGATGGCGGGAGGCTTACTACAATGAGCAGTTCTTC
clone_size: -; d_call: -; v_call: TRBV6-2/TRBV6-3; j_call: TRBJ1-6; cdr3_aa: CASSYSFRAFGDSPLHF; cdr3_nt: TGTGCCAGCAGTTACTCGTTCAGGGCCTTTGGTGATTCACCCCTCCACTTT
clone_size: few; d_call: -; v_call: TRBV11-2; j_call: TRBJ2-7; cdr3_aa: CASCGLNGYEQYF; cdr3_nt: TGTGCCAGCTGCGGTCTAAACGGCTACGAGCAGTACTTC
clone_size: many; d_call: -; v_call: TRBV7-9; j_call: TRBJ2-3; cdr3_aa: CASSLEAGHAADTQYF; cdr3_nt: TGTGCCAGCAGCTTAGAAGCGGGACATGCCGCAGATACGCAGTATTTT
clone_size: -; d_call: -; v_call: TRBV6-1; j_call: TRBJ2-3; cdr3_aa: CACFRRGAAGTQYF; cdr3_nt: TGTGCCTGCTTCCGTCGGGGTGCCGCGGGTACGCAGTATTTT
clone_size: many; d_call: -; v_call: TRBV10-2; j_call: TRBJ2-1; cdr3_aa: CASSDPGAVEQFF; cdr3_nt: TGCGCCAGCAGTGATCCGGGAGCCGTTGAGCAGTTCTTC
clone_size: many; d_call: -; v_call: TRBV5-1; j_call: TRBJ2-7; cdr3_aa: CASSLSQYEQYF; cdr3_nt: TGCGCCAGCAGCTTGTCACAATACGAGCAGTACTTC
clone_size: many; d_call: -; v_call: TRBV20-1; j_call: TRBJ2-7; cdr3_aa: CSAATTREQYF; cdr3_nt: TGCAGTGCCGCTACTACGCGCGAGCAGTACTTC
clone_size: many; d_call: -; v_call: TRBV28; j_call: TRBJ2-1; cdr3_aa: CASSLHYRGERFNNEQFF; cdr3_nt: TGTGCCAGCAGTTTGCACTATAGGGGAGAGCGTTTTAACAATGAGCAGTTCTTC
clone_size: -; d_call: TRBD2; v_call: TRBV7-3; j_call: TRBJ2-1; cdr3_aa: CASSSGNHNEQFF; cdr3_nt: TGTGCCAGCTCTAGCGGTAACCACAATGAGCAGTTCTTC
clone_size: -; d_call: -; v_call: TRBV6-2/TRBV6-3; j_call: TRBJ2-2; cdr3_aa: CASSQTGVNTGELFF; cdr3_nt: TGTGCCAGCAGCCAGACAGGAGTGAACACCGGGGAGCTGTTTTTT
clone_size: -; d_call: -; v_call: TRBV29-1; j_call: TRBJ2-7; cdr3_aa: CSVKGGPHEQYF; cdr3_nt: TGCAGCGTTAAAGGGGGTCCCCACGAGCAGTACTTC
clone_size: few; d_call: TRBD2; v_call: TRBV7-9; j_call: TRBJ2-6; cdr3_aa: CASTRAGTGANVLTF; cdr3_nt: TGTGCCAGCACCAGAGCGGGGACTGGGGCCAACGTCCTGACTTTC
clone_size: many; d_call: -; v_call: TRBV7-8; j_call: TRBJ2-3; cdr3_aa: CASSSALGKDTQYF; cdr3_nt: TGTGCCAGCAGCTCCGCACTAGGGAAAGATACGCAGTATTTT
clone_size: few; d_call: -; v_call: TRBV12-3/TRBV12-4; j_call: TRBJ2-5; cdr3_aa: CASSPQGTPGETQYF; cdr3_nt: TGTGCCAGCAGCCCCCAGGGGACGCCGGGTGAGACCCAGTACTTC
clone_size: few; d_call: -; v_call: TRBV11-2; j_call: TRBJ2-7; cdr3_aa: CASSLGLGWTDSYEQYF; cdr3_nt: TGTGCCAGCAGCTTAGGGTTAGGGTGGACAGACTCCTACGAGCAGTACTTC
clone_size: many; d_call: -; v_call: TRBV27; j_call: TRBJ2-3; cdr3_aa: CASSPITATDTQYF; cdr3_nt: TGTGCCAGCAGTCCCATAACAGCCACAGATACGCAGTATTTT
clone_size: few; d_call: -; v_call: TRBV6-5; j_call: TRBJ2-3; cdr3_aa: CASSYLHGADTQYF; cdr3_nt: TGTGCCAGCAGTTACCTTCATGGGGCAGATACGCAGTATTTT
clone_size: many; d_call: -; v_call: TRBV6-2/TRBV6-3; j_call: TRBJ2-3; cdr3_aa: CASRVTSTDTQYF; cdr3_nt: TGTGCCAGCAGAGTAACTAGCACAGATACGCAGTATTTT
clone_size: -; d_call: TRBD2; v_call: TRBV18; j_call: TRBJ2-3; cdr3_aa: CASSPTFGLAVDTDTQYF; cdr3_nt: TGTGCCAGCTCACCCACATTCGGACTAGCGGTTGACACAGATACGCAGTATTTT
clone_size: -; d_call: TRBD2; v_call: TRBV7-2; j_call: TRBJ2-7; cdr3_aa: CASSLGGTSGTIEQYF; cdr3_nt: TGTGCCAGCAGCTTAGGAGGGACTAGCGGGACTATTGAGCAGTACTTC
clone_size: many; d_call: -; v_call: TRBV30; j_call: TRBJ2-7; cdr3_aa: CASGVYEQYF; cdr3_nt: TGTGCCTCCGGCGTCTACGAGCAGTACTTC
clone_size: many; d_call: TRBD1; v_call: TRBV27; j_call: TRBJ1-6; cdr3_aa: CASSARDSNSPLHF; cdr3_nt: TGTGCCAGCAGTGCCCGGGACAGTAATTCACCCCTCCACTTT
clone_size: many; d_call: -; v_call: TRBV6-2/TRBV6-3; j_call: TRBJ1-2; cdr3_aa: CASAADLDYGYTF; cdr3_nt: TGTGCCAGCGCCGCCGACCTTGACTATGGCTACACCTTC
clone_size: -; d_call: -; v_call: TRBV27; j_call: TRBJ2-7; cdr3_aa: CASSTGLTGTEQYF; cdr3_nt: TGTGCCAGCAGTACGGGCCTGACAGGAACCGAGCAGTACTTC